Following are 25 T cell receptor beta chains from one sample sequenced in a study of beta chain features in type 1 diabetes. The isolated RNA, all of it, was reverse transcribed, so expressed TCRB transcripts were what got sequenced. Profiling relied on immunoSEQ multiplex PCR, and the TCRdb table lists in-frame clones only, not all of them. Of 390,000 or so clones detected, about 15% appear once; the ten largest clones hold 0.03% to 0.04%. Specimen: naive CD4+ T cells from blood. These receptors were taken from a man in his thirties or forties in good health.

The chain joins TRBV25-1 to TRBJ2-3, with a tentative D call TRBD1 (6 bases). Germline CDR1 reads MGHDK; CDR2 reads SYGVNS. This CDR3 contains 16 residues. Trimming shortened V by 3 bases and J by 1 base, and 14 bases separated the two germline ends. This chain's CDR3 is CASSDLQAGGTDTQYF. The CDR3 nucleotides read TGTGCCAGCAGTGATCTCCAGGCAGGGGGCACAGATACGCAGTATTTT. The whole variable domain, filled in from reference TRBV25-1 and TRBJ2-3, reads EADIYQTPRYLVIGTGKKITLECSQTMGHDKMYWYQQDPGMELHLIHYSYGVNSTEKGDLSSESTVSRIRTEHFPLTLESARPSHTSQYLCASSDLQAGGTDTQYFGPGTRLTVL.

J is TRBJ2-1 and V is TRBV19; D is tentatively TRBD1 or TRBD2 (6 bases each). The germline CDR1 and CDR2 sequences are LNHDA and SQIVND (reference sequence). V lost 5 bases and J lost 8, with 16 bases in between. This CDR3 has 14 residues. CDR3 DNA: TGTGCCAGTAGTCGGGGGCGGTTTCCAGATGAGCAGTTCTTC. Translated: CASSRGRFPDEQFF.

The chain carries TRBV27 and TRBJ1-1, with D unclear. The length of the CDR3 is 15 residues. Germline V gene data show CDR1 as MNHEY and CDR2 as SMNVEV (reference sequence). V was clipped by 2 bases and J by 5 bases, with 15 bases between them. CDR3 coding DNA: TGTGCCAGCAGTTTAATTGTGGGAGTGGGAACTGAAGCTTTCTTT. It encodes CASSLIVGVGTEAFF.

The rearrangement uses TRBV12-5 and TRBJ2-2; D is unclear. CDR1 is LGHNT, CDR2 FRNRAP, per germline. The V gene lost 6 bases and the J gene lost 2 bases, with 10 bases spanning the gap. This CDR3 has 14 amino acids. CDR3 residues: CASGRSSNTGELFF. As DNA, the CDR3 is TGTGCTAGTGGGCGTAGCAGCAACACCGGGGAGCTGTTTTTT.

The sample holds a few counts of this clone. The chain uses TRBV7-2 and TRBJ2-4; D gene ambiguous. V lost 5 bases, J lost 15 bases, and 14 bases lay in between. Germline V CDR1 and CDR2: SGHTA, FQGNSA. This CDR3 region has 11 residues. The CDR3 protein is CASSPGPSRYF. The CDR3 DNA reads TGTGCCAGCAGCCCCGGCCCCTCGAGGTACTTC.

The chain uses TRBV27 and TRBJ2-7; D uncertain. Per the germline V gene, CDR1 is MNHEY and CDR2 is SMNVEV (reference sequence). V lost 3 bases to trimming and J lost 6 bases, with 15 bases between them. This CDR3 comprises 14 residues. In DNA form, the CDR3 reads TGTGCCAGCAGTTTCGGACCGCTCCCTTTCGAGCAGTACGTC. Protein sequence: CASSFGPLPFEQYV.

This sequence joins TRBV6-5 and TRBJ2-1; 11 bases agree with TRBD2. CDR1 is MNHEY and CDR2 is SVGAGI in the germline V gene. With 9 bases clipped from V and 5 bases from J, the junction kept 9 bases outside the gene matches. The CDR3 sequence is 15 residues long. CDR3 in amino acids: CARKQGLAVDNEQFF. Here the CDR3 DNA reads TGTGCCAGAAAACAGGGACTAGCGGTAGACAATGAGCAGTTCTTC.

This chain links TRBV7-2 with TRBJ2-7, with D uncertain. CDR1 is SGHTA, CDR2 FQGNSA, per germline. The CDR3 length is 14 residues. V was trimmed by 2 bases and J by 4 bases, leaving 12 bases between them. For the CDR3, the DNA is TGTGCCAGCAGCTTACAAGCGACCGATTACGAGCAGTACTTC. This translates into CASSLQATDYEQYF.

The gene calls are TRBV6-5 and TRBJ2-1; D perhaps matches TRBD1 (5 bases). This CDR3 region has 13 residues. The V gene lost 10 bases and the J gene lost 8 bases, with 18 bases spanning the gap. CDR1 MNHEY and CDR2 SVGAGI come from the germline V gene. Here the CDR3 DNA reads TGTGCCACCAGGGATTTGTCTTTCGATGAGCAGTTCTTC. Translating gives CATRDLSFDEQFF.

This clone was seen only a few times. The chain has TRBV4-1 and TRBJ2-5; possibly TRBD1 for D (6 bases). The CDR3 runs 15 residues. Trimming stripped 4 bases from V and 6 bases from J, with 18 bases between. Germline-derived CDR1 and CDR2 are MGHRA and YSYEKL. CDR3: CASSPGSRGRKTQYF. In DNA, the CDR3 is TGCGCCAGCAGCCCGGGTAGCAGGGGCAGAAAGACCCAGTACTTC.

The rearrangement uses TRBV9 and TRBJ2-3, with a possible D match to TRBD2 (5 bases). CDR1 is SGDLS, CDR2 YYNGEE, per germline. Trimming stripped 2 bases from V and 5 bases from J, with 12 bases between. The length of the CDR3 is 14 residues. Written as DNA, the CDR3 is TGTGCCAGCAGCGTTACTCCGGCGGGAGATACGCAGTATTTT. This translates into CASSVTPAGDTQYF.

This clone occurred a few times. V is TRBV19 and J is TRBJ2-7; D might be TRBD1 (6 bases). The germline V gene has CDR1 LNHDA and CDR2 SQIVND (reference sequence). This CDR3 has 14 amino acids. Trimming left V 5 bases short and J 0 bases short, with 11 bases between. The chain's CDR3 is CASSQLGGSYEQYF. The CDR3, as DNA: TGTGCCAGTAGTCAACTAGGGGGCTCCTACGAGCAGTACTTC.

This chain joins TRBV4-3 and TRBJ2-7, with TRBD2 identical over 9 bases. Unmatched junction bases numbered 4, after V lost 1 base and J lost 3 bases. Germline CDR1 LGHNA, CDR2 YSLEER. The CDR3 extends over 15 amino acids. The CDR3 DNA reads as TGCGCCAGCAGCCAAGGTCTAGCGGGGTACTACGAGCAGTACTTC. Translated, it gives CASSQGLAGYYEQYF.

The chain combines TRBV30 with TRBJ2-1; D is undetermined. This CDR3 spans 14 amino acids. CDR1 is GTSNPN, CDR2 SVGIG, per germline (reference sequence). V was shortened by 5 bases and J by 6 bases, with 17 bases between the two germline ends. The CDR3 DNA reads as TGTGCCTGGCAATTCAACCCGGGCCTCAATGAGCAGTTCTTC. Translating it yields CAWQFNPGLNEQFF.

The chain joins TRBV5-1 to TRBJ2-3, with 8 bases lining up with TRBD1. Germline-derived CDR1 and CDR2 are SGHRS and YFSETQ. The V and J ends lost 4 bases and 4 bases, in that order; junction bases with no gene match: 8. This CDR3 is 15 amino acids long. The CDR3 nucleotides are TGCGCCAGCAGCCGACAGGGGCAACCCTCAGATACGCAGTATTTT. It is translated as CASSRQGQPSDTQYF.

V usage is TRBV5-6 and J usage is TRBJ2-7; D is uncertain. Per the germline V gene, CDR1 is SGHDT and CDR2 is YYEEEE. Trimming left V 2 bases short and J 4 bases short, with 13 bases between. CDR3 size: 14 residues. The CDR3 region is CASSFGNREYEQYF. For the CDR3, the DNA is TGTGCCAGCAGCTTCGGTAACAGAGAATACGAGCAGTACTTC.

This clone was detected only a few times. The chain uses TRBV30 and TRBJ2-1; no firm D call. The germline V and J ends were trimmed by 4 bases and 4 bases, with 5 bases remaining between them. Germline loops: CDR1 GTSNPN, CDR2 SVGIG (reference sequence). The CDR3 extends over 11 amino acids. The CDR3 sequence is CAWTSYNEQFF. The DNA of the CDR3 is TGTGCCTGGACCAGTTACAATGAGCAGTTCTTC.

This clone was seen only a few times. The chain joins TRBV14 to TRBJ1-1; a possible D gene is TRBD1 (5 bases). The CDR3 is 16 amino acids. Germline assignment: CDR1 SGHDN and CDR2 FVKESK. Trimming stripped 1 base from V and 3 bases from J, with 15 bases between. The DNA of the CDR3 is TGTGCCAGCAGCCAAGTAGTTGGTCAGGGTGACACTGAAGCTTTCTTT. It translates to CASSQVVGQGDTEAFF.

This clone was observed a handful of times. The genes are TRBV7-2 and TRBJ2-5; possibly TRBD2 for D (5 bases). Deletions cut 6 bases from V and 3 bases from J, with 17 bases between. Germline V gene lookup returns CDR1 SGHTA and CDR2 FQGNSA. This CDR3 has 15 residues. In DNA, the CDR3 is TGTGCCAGCAGTCCTCAGCGACGGGGTAAAGAGACCCAGTACTTC. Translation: CASSPQRRGKETQYF.

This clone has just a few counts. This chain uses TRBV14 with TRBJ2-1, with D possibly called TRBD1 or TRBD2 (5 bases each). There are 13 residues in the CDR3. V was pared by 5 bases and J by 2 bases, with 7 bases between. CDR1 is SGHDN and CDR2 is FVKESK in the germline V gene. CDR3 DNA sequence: TGTGCCAGCAGCGGGGGTACCTACAATGAGCAGTTCTTC. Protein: CASSGGTYNEQFF.

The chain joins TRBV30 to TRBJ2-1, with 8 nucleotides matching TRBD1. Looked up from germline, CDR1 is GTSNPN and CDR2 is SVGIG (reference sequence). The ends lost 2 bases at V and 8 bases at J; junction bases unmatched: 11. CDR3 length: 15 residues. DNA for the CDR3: TGTGCCTGGAGTTTCCGCCAGGGGGCTAGCGATGAGCAGTTCTTC. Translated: CAWSFRQGASDEQFF. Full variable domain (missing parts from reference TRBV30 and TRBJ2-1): SQTIHQWPATLVQPVGSPLSLECTVEGTSNPNLYWYRQAAGRGLQLLFYSVGIGQISSEVPQNLSASRPQDRQFILSSKKLLLSDSGFYLCAWSFRQGASDEQFFGPGTRLTVL.

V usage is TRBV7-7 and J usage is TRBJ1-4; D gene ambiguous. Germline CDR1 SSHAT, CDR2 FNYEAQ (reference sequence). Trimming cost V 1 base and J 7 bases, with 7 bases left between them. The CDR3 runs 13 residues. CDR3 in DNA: TGTGCCAGCAGCTTAGGGGTTACTGAAAAACTGTTTTTT. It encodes CASSLGVTEKLFF.

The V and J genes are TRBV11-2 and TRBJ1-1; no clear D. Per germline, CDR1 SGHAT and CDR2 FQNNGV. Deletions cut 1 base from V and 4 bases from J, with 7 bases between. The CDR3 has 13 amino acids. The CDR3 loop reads CASSLGQITEAFF. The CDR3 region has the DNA TGTGCCAGCAGCTTAGGCCAGATCACTGAAGCTTTCTTT.

The CDR3 DNA follows: TGTGCCAGCAGCACTGAGGACATCCAAGAGACCCAGTACTTC. Amino acid sequence: CASSTEDIQETQYF. The V call is TRBV5-4, the J call TRBJ2-5; perhaps TRBD1 as D (5 bases). Germline loops: CDR1 SGHNT, CDR2 YYREEE (reference sequence). The CDR3 covers 14 residues. V lost 4 bases to trimming and J lost 1 base, with 11 bases between them. The full variable domain, with the rest looked up from reference TRBV5-4 and TRBJ2-5, is ETGVTQSPTHLIKTRGQQVTLRCSSQSGHNTVSWYQQALGQGPQFIFQYYREEENGRGNFPPRFSGLQFPNYSSELNVNALELDDSALYLCASSTEDIQETQYFGPGTRLLVL.

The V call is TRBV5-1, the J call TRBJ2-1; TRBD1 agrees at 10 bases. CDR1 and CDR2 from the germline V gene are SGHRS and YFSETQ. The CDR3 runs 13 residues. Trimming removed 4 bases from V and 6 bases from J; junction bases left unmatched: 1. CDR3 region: CASSRDRGNEQFF. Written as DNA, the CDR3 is TGCGCCAGCAGCAGGGACAGGGGCAATGAGCAGTTCTTC.